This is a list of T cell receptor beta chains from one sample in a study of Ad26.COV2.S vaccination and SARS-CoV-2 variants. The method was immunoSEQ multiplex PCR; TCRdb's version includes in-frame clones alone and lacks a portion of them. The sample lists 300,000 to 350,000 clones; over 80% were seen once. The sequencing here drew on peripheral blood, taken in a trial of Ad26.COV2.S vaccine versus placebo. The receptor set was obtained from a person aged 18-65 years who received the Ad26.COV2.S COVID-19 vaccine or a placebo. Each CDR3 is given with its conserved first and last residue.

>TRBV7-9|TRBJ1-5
CASSLGTDGNQPQHF
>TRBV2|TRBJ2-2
CASSVRGGGTGELFF
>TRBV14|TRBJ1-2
CASSQDLRPLDYTF
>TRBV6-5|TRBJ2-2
CASRTGTANTGELFF
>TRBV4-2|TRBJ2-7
CASSQRGITGTGPYEQYF
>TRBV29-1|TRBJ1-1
CSGWDRGFKDTEAFF
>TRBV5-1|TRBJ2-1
CASSPVTNNNEQFF
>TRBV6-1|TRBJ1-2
CASSDREGSASGYTF
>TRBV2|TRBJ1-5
CASRGQGALYQPQHF
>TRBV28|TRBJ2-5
CASSTPGASETQYF
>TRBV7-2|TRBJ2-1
CASSFNFAANEQFF
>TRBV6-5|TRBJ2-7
CASSPSGISYEQYF
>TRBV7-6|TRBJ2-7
CASSAQGGEQYF
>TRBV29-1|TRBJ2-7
CSVVHVTSYEQYF
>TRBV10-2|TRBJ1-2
CASSTWDPGDTNYGYTF
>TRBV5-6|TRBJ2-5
CASSLGRSAQETQYF
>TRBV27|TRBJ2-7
CASSFGQVTHEQYF
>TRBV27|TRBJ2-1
CASSIGLDEQFF
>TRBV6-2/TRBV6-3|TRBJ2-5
CASSSGTLVTQYF
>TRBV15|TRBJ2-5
CATSRDRGPGQGETQYF
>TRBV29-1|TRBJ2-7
CSVSGQGEIQTYEQYF
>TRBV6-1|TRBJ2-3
CASSEVGRRTDTQYF
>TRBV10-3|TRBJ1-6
CAISPTGVNSPLHF
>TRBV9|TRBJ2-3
CASSPQGRVTDTQYF
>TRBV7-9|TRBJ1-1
CASSRGQGMNTEAFF
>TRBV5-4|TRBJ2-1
CASSGSGAYEQFF